The rows below give T cell receptor beta chains drawn from one sample of a study of blood T cell repertoires in COVID-19. This table comes from immunoSEQ multiplex PCR, and its TCRdb copy is limited to in-frame clones, with some not included. The sample yields around 130,000 clones, approximately 87% seen once. The sequenced sample was peripheral blood. These receptors were obtained from a woman aged 45-59 years with acute or convalescent COVID-19. Each CDR3 is given with its conserved first and last residue. D genes are given only for firm matches. The size entry is marked missing in some rows and otherwise reads once, few, many or a size class.

V gene: TRBV7-9
clone size: -
D gene: -
J gene: TRBJ1-1
CDR3 DNA: TGTGCCAGCAGCTTAGAACGCGGGGCGGGTACTGAAGCTTTCTTT
CDR3 protein: CASSLERGAGTEAFF

V gene: TRBV19
clone size: once
D gene: -
J gene: TRBJ2-7
CDR3 DNA: TGTGCCAGTAGTATTCGGAACAGGGACCTCAACGAGCAGTACTTC
CDR3 protein: CASSIRNRDLNEQYF

V gene: TRBV19
clone size: -
D gene: TRBD2
J gene: TRBJ2-1
CDR3 DNA: TGTGCCAGTAGTATGGAAGCTAGCGGGAGGAGGGATGAGCAGTTCTTC
CDR3 protein: CASSMEASGRRDEQFF

V gene: TRBV5-1
clone size: -
D gene: TRBD1
J gene: TRBJ2-5
CDR3 DNA: TGCGCCAGCAGTCTGACAGGGTTAGAGACCCAGTACTTC
CDR3 protein: CASSLTGLETQYF

V gene: TRBV7-9
clone size: -
D gene: -
J gene: TRBJ1-2
CDR3 DNA: TGTGCCAGCAGCTTGTCCAACCGGGACATAGGGACCTTC
CDR3 protein: CASSLSNRDIGTF

V gene: TRBV9
clone size: -
D gene: -
J gene: TRBJ2-1
CDR3 DNA: TGTGCCAGCAGCGTATCTAATCCCAATGAGCAGTTCTTC
CDR3 protein: CASSVSNPNEQFF

V gene: TRBV2
clone size: -
D gene: -
J gene: TRBJ2-6
CDR3 DNA: TGTGCCAGCAGGCGACTCCTCTCTGGGGCCAACGTCCTGACTTTC
CDR3 protein: CASRRLLSGANVLTF

V gene: TRBV28
clone size: -
D gene: -
J gene: TRBJ1-1
CDR3 DNA: TGTGCCAGCAGTTCCGGGGGGGACACTGAAGCTTTCTTT
CDR3 protein: CASSSGGDTEAFF

V gene: TRBV11-3
clone size: -
D gene: -
J gene: TRBJ1-2
CDR3 DNA: TGTGCCAGCAGCCCGACTGTGGAGGGCTACACCTTC
CDR3 protein: CASSPTVEGYTF

V gene: TRBV7-8
clone size: -
D gene: TRBD2
J gene: TRBJ2-5
CDR3 DNA: TGTGCCAGCAGCTTAGGAGGGACTACAAAAGAGACCCAGTACTTC
CDR3 protein: CASSLGGTTKETQYF